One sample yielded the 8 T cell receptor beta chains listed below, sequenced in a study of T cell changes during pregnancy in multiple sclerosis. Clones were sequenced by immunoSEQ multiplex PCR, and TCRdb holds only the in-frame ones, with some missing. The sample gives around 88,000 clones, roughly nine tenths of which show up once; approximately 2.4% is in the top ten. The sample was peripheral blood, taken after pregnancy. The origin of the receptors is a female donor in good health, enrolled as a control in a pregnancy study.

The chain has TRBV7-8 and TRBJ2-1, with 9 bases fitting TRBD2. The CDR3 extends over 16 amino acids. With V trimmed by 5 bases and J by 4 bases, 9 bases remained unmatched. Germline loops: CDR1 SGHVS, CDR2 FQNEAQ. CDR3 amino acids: CASSALAGKTYNEQFF. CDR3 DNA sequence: TGTGCCAGCAGCGCCCTAGCGGGGAAGACTTACAATGAGCAGTTCTTC.

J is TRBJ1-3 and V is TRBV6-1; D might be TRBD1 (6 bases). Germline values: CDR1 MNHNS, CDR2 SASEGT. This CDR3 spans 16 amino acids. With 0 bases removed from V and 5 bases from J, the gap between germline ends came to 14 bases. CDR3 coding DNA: TGTGCCAGCAGTGAAGCGTGGACAGACCCCAGAAACACCATATATTTT. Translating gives CASSEAWTDPRNTIYF.

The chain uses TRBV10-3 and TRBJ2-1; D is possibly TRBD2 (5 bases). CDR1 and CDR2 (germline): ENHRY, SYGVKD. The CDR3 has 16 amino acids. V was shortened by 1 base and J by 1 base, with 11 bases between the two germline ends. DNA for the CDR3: TGTGCCATCAGTGAGTTAGGGAGAGGGTCCTACAATGAGCAGTTCTTC. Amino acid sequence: CAISELGRGSYNEQFF.

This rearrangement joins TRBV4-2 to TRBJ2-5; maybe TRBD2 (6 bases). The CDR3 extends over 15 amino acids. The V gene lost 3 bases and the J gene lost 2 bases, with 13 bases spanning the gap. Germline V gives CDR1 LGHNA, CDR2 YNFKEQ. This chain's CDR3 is CASSQYLDYQETQYF. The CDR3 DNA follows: TGTGCCAGCAGCCAGTACCTGGACTATCAAGAGACCCAGTACTTC.

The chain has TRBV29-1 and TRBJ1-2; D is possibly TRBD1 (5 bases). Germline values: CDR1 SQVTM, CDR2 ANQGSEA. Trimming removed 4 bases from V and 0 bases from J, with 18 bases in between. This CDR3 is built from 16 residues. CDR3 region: CSVGGTSGGSNYGYTF. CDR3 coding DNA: TGCAGCGTTGGGGGGACCTCGGGAGGTTCTAACTATGGCTACACCTTC.

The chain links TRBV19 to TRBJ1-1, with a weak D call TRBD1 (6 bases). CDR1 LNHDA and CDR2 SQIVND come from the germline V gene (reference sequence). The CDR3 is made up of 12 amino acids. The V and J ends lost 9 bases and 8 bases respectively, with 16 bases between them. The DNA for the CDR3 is TGTGCCAGCCAAACAGGGACCTCGGAAGCTTTCTTT. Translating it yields CASQTGTSEAFF.

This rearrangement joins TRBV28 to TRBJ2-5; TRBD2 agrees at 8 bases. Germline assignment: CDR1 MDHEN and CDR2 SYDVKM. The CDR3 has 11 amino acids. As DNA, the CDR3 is TGTGGAGTAGCGGGAACAGAGACCCAGTACTTC. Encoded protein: CGVAGTETQYF.

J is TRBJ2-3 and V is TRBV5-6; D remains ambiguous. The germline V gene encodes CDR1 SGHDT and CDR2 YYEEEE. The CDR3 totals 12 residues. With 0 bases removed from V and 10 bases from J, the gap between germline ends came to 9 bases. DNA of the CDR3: TGTGCCAGCAGCTTGGCCAGTGTGGCGCAGTATTTT. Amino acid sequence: CASSLASVAQYF. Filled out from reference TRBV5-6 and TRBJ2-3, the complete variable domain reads DAGVTQSPTHLIKTRGQQVTLRCSPKSGHDTVSWYQQALGQGPQFIFQYYEEEERQRGNFPDRFSGHQFPNYSSELNVNALLLGDSALYLCASSLASVAQYFGPGTRLTVL.